This entry lists 8 T cell receptor beta chains sequenced from one sample in a study of identical twins' blood T cells. MiXCR, applied by TCRdb to the 5' RACE reads, yields one record per CDR3 protein. The sample shows 350,000 to 400,000 distinct CDR3 sequences, roughly 31% of them seen only once. The sequenced material came from PBMCs. These TCRs come from a woman between 18 and 55 years old in good health.

Of note for this clonotype: A much bigger clone sits one base away, suggesting this may be a read error. This chain links TRBV12-3 or TRBV12-4 with TRBJ1-3; no definite D call. Trimming left V 10 bases short and J 4 bases short, with 14 bases between. The CDR3 runs to 13 residues. In DNA, the CDR3 is TGTGCCATCGGGCAGACTCGAGGAAACACCATATATTTT. Translation: CAIGQTRGNTIYF.

There are many counts of this clonotype. The chain joins TRBV4-3 to TRBJ1-2, with a weak D call TRBD1 (5 bases). V lost 0 bases, J lost 0 bases, and 8 bases lay in between. In germline, CDR1 is LGHNA, CDR2 YSLEER. This CDR3 spans 15 amino acids. The CDR3 region has the DNA TGCGCCAGCAGCCAAGACAGGGCAACTAACTATGGCTACACCTTC. It codes for CASSQDRATNYGYTF.

This clonotype has a single count. A much larger clone lies a single base off, so this may be a read error. The CDR3, as DNA: TGTGTCAGCAGTCAACACAGGGGGAAGAATCAGCCCCAGCATTTT. This sequence encodes CVSSQHRGKNQPQHF. The V gene is TRBV2, the J gene TRBJ1-5; TRBD1 matches 8 bases. The germline CDR1 and CDR2 sequences are SNHLY and FYNNEI. The length of the CDR3 is 15 residues.

On this clonotype: It may be a read error: a sequence one base away is much more abundant. The chain has TRBV28 and TRBJ2-2; D gene uncertain. Germline CDR1 is MDHEN and CDR2 is SYDVKM. The CDR3 loop spans 12 amino acids. The CDR3 sequence is CACRLLTGELFF. The CDR3, as DNA: TGTGCCTGCAGACTTCTAACCGGGGAGCTGTTTTTT.

This chain joins TRBV12-3 or TRBV12-4 and TRBJ1-1; D uncertain. The ends were cut back, 1 base at V and 4 bases at J, with 7 bases in the middle. The CDR3 length is 13 residues. The DNA for the CDR3 is TGTGCCAGCAGTTTAGGGATAAGCACTGAAGCTTTCTTT. Amino acid sequence: CASSLGISTEAFF.

In nucleotides, the CDR3 is TGCGCCAGCAGCTTGATCGGGGGGGCAGTCGAAAAACTGTTTTTT. Protein product: CASSLIGGAVEKLFF. The chain is built from TRBV5-1 and TRBJ1-4; possible D gene TRBD1, 6 bases. V was pared by 1 base and J by 8 bases, with 15 bases between. Germline CDR1 and CDR2: SGHRS and YFSETQ. This CDR3 is 15 amino acids long.

As concerns this clonotype: This may come from a read error, since a much larger clone is one base off. CDR3 nucleotide sequence: TGTGCCATCAGTTGGGACAGGGGGAACACTGAAGCTTTCTTT. This sequence encodes CAISWDRGNTEAFF. The chain couples TRBV12-3 or TRBV12-4 to TRBJ1-1, with 10 bases lining up with TRBD1. This CDR3 has 14 residues.

This clonotype appeared a few times. The chain employs TRBV27 and TRBJ1-2; D unclear. V was pared by 2 bases and J by 7 bases, with 17 bases between. CDR1 is MNHEY, CDR2 SMNVEV, per germline (reference sequence). The CDR3 runs 15 residues. As DNA, the CDR3 is TGTGCCAGCAGTTTAACACTTGGAGATTTAGTTGGCTACACCTTC. This encodes CASSLTLGDLVGYTF.